This T cell receptor beta chain originates from a study of CD8 T cells in ankylosing spondylitis. The CDR3 runs 15 residues. Trimming at V came to 3 bases and at J to 5 bases, leaving 8 bases not matched to a gene. This clonotype occurred a few times. TCRdb reprocessed the 5' RACE reads via MiXCR and lists one record per CDR3 protein. Of around 320,000 distinct CDR3 sequences listed, 20% are singletons. The source is a female donor with ankylosing spondylitis or in good health (not recorded which). The sequencing sample was made of blood, either unsorted or a sorted T cell fraction (not recorded which). The chain combines TRBV12-3 or TRBV12-4 with TRBJ2-5; 8 nucleotides match TRBD2. Written as DNA, the CDR3 is TGTGCCAGCAGTTTCAGGGCGGGAGGAAAGGAGACCCAGTACTTC. Protein sequence: CASSFRAGGKETQYF.